These 25 T cell receptor beta chains came from one sample sequenced in a study of T-cell memory formation after mild COVID-19. TCRdb fed the 5' RACE reads into MiXCR, producing one record per CDR3 protein. The table includes roughly 100,000 distinct CDR3 sequences, 15% to 20% detected once. Sequenced input: PBMCs or a T cell subset sorted from them (not recorded which). The receptor set was obtained from an adult woman who had mild COVID-19 (a few samples of this study predate the infection). Cell type and time point are not known.

This chain joins TRBV12-3 or TRBV12-4 and TRBJ2-7; 9 bases match TRBD1. The length of the CDR3 is 16 residues. V lost 0 bases, J lost 4 bases, and 7 bases stayed unmatched. CDR3: CASSLALQGAWYEQYF. The CDR3 DNA reads TGTGCCAGCAGTTTAGCCTTACAGGGGGCATGGTACGAGCAGTACTTC.

Only a few counts were recorded for this clonotype. The chain joins TRBV9 to TRBJ2-5; 8 positions agree with TRBD2. The CDR3 length is 18 residues. The V segment lost 7 bases and the J segment 1 base; nucleotides outside the gene matches: 18. The germline V gene has CDR1 SGDLS and CDR2 YYNGEE. CDR3 DNA: TGTGCCAGCTCGATGGGTGGGCTAGCGGGTTTGTCCCAAGAGACCCAGTACTTC. Encoded protein: CASSMGGLAGLSQETQYF.

The J gene is TRBJ1-1, the V gene TRBV7-6, with 7 bases lining up with TRBD1. Germline V CDR1 and CDR2: SGHVS, FNYEAQ. CDR3 length: 16 amino acids. The V and J ends lost 5 bases and 0 bases, in that order; junction bases with no gene match: 9. CDR3 in DNA: TGTGCCAGCAGCCCTCCAGGGACAGCCTTGAACACTGAAGCTTTCTTT. Translation gives CASSPPGTALNTEAFF. Full variable domain (remainder filled in from reference TRBV7-6 and TRBJ1-1): GAGVSQSPRYKVTKRGQDVALRCDPISGHVSLYWYRQALGQGPEFLTYFNYEAQQDKSGLPNDRFSAERPEGSISTLTIQRTEQRDSAMYRCASSPPGTALNTEAFFGQGTRLTVV.

This clonotype was seen a handful of times. The chain couples TRBV7-2 to TRBJ2-2; D ambiguous. The ends were cut back, 3 bases at V and 6 bases at J, with 8 bases in the middle. The CDR3 is 13 residues long. The germline gives CDR1 SGHTA, CDR2 FQGNSA. The CDR3 spells CASSLVSSGELFF. CDR3 DNA: TGTGCCAGCAGCTTGGTTTCTTCCGGGGAGCTGTTTTTT.

The CDR3 reads CASTPGGPYNEQFF. In DNA, the CDR3 is TGTGCCAGCACCCCGGGGGGGCCCTACAATGAGCAGTTCTTC. V and J are TRBV5-5 and TRBJ2-1; 8 nucleotides line up with TRBD2. Per germline, CDR1 SGHKS and CDR2 YYEKEE (reference sequence). V was clipped by 6 bases and J by 2 bases; unmatched bases: 4. The CDR3 has 14 amino acids. Full variable domain (rest looked up from reference TRBV5-5 and TRBJ2-1): DAGVTQSPTHLIKTRGQQVTLRCSPISGHKSVSWYQQVLGQGPQFIFQYYEKEERGRGNFPDRFSARQFPNYSSELNVNALLLGDSALYLCASTPGGPYNEQFFGPGTRLTVL.

This clonotype was seen only a few times. This chain joins TRBV11-2 and TRBJ2-5; possible D gene TRBD1, 5 bases. This CDR3 has 16 residues. CDR1 and CDR2 from the germline V gene are SGHAT and FQNNGV. V lost 4 bases, J lost 3 bases, and 18 bases lay in between. This CDR3 is CASSSLTRVVEETQYF. CDR3 nucleotide sequence: TGTGCCAGCAGCTCGCTTACCAGGGTGGTTGAAGAGACCCAGTACTTC.

This clonotype was seen more than once but under ten times. V is TRBV7-9 and J is TRBJ2-3, with D maybe TRBD1 (6 bases). CDR3 size: 14 residues. CDR1 and CDR2 (germline): SEHNR, FQNEAQ (reference sequence). Trimming took 7 bases from V and 1 from J, leaving 12 bases between them. CDR3 coding DNA: TGTGCCAGCACCCCTGAGGGGGGCACAGATACGCAGTATTTT. It translates to CASTPEGGTDTQYF. Full variable domain (rest looked up from reference TRBV7-9 and TRBJ2-3): DTGVSQNPRHKITKRGQNVTFRCDPISEHNRLYWYRQTLGQGPEFLTYFQNEAQLEKSRLLSDRFSAERPKGSFSTLEIQRTEQGDSAMYLCASTPEGGTDTQYFGPGTRLTVL.

This clonotype was seen just once. The J gene is TRBJ1-5, the V gene TRBV20-1; no definite D call. The V gene lost 3 bases and the J gene lost 0 bases, with 9 bases spanning the gap. The V gene's germline CDR1 is DFQATT and CDR2 SNEGSKA (reference sequence). CDR3 size: 14 residues. Here the CDR3 reads CSASGPNSNQPQHF. The CDR3 DNA reads TGCAGTGCTAGTGGACCCAATAGCAATCAGCCCCAGCATTTT.

CDR3 region: CASSSGTGFYEQYF. For the CDR3, the DNA is TGTGCCAGCAGCAGCGGGACAGGATTCTACGAGCAGTACTTC. V and J are TRBV5-6 and TRBJ2-7, with D possibly being TRBD1 (8 bases). CDR3 length equals 14 residues. Germline assignment: CDR1 SGHDT and CDR2 YYEEEE. The germline V and J ends were trimmed by 4 bases and 3 bases, with 14 bases remaining between them. Looking up the rest from reference TRBV5-6 and TRBJ2-7 gives the full variable domain: DAGVTQSPTHLIKTRGQQVTLRCSPKSGHDTVSWYQQALGQGPQFIFQYYEEEERQRGNFPDRFSGHQFPNYSSELNVNALLLGDSALYLCASSSGTGFYEQYFGPGTRLTVT.

Many counts were recorded for this clonotype. The gene calls are TRBV4-1 and TRBJ1-5; D might be TRBD1 (6 bases). This CDR3 is 17 amino acids long. With 0 bases removed from V and 0 bases from J, the gap between germline ends came to 12 bases. Looked up from germline, CDR1 is MGHRA and CDR2 is YSYEKL. The CDR3 sequence: CASSQDGGPYSNQPQHF. The CDR3 DNA is TGCGCCAGCAGCCAAGATGGGGGGCCCTATAGCAATCAGCCCCAGCATTTT.

This sequence joins TRBV7-3 and TRBJ2-3; TRBD2 aligns across 7 bases. Per germline, CDR1 SGHTA and CDR2 FQGTGA. The CDR3 is 15 amino acids. V dropped 4 bases and J dropped 1; count of bases not matched to a gene: 5. CDR3 residues: CASSSRAGGTDTQYF. The CDR3 DNA follows: TGTGCCAGCAGCTCCCGGGCGGGGGGCACAGATACGCAGTATTTT.

This clonotype was seen a handful of times. For the CDR3, the DNA is TGTGCCAGCAGCGTAGATGGGGAGCCGAACACTGAAGCTTTCTTT. This codes for CASSVDGEPNTEAFF. The chain joins TRBV9 to TRBJ1-1; unclear D gene. This CDR3 is built from 15 residues. CDR1 is SGDLS, CDR2 YYNGEE, per germline. Trimming removed 0 bases at V and 1 base at J, with 10 bases between.

This clonotype was counted between two and nine times. The chain carries TRBV20-1 and TRBJ1-5; 7 positions match TRBD1. Trimming cost V 7 bases and J 6 bases; bases outside gene matches: 9. CDR1 and CDR2 from the germline V gene are DFQATT and SNEGSKA (reference sequence). This CDR3 is 13 amino acids long. The CDR3 DNA reads as TGCAGTGTCCCCCAGGGGGGGCTTCAGCCCCAGCATTTT. Translation gives CSVPQGGLQPQHF.

This clonotype occurred many times. CDR3 coding DNA: TGTGCCAGCAGCTTAAATCAGGGTGCCGAGCAGTACTTC. This codes for CASSLNQGAEQYF. V usage is TRBV5-6 and J usage is TRBJ2-7, with a tentative D call TRBD1 (5 bases). Germline V lookup: CDR1 SGHDT, CDR2 YYEEEE. The CDR3 spans 13 residues. V dropped 2 bases and J dropped 6 bases, with 12 bases sitting between them.

This clonotype was recorded once. The chain combines TRBV7-9 with TRBJ2-5; 7 bases are shared with TRBD1. The CDR3 is 14 residues long. Germline lookup yields CDR1 SEHNR and CDR2 FQNEAQ (reference sequence). The junction had 2 bases not matched to a gene; V was cut back by 4 bases and J by 0 bases. The CDR3 sequence: CASSSDRYQETQYF. Written as DNA, the CDR3 is TGTGCCAGCAGCTCGGACAGGTACCAAGAGACCCAGTACTTC.

This clonotype was counted a few times. The chain couples TRBV6-5 to TRBJ2-6; maybe TRBD2 (6 bases). The ends were cut back, 4 bases at V and 0 bases at J, with 10 bases in the middle. Germline V gene data show CDR1 as MNHEY and CDR2 as SVGAGI. This CDR3 has 16 amino acids. CDR3 in amino acids: CASSSLGGSGANVLTF. The CDR3 DNA reads TGTGCCAGCAGTTCCCTGGGGGGCTCTGGGGCCAACGTCCTGACTTTC.

This clonotype has just a few counts. This chain uses TRBV9 with TRBJ2-1; perhaps TRBD1 as D (6 bases). CDR3 length equals 18 residues. The V end was cut by 0 bases, the J end by 6 bases, with 22 bases between. The germline gives CDR1 SGDLS, CDR2 YYNGEE. The CDR3 spells CASSVASTTTGILNEQFF. DNA of the CDR3: TGTGCCAGCAGCGTAGCCTCAACTACGACAGGAATACTCAATGAGCAGTTCTTC.

In its sample, this clonotype was seen a few times. The chain joins TRBV4-3 to TRBJ1-1; TRBD1 agrees at 8 bases. The germline CDR1 and CDR2 sequences are LGHNA and YSLEER. V shed 0 bases and J 1 base; nucleotides not matched to a gene: 10. The CDR3 has 18 residues. In DNA form, the CDR3 reads TGCGCCAGCAGCCAAGAGGTCTTGTCGGACAGGGAGAACACTGAAGCTTTCTTT. This codes for CASSQEVLSDRENTEAFF.

The chain recombines TRBV12-3 or TRBV12-4 with TRBJ1-2, with 8 bases aligning to TRBD1. The J segment lost 4 bases and the V segment lost 2 bases, leaving 9 bases of the junction unmatched. This CDR3 comprises 16 residues. The CDR3 region is CASSLLLGQGTYGYTF. The CDR3 bases are TGTGCCAGCAGTTTACTACTAGGACAGGGTACCTATGGCTACACCTTC.

This clonotype was observed a handful of times. V usage is TRBV7-9 and J usage is TRBJ2-1; D is tentatively TRBD1 or TRBD2 (5 bases each). The CDR3 is 15 amino acids. The germline gives CDR1 SEHNR, CDR2 FQNEAQ (reference sequence). The V gene lost 1 base and the J gene lost 6 bases, with 13 bases spanning the gap. The CDR3 nucleotides are TGTGCCAGCAGCTTAGGGGGGAGAATCGGCAATGAGCAGTTCTTC. Translated: CASSLGGRIGNEQFF.

The V gene is TRBV5-1, the J gene TRBJ2-1, with a weak D call TRBD2 (6 bases). The germline V and J ends were trimmed by 2 bases and 5 bases, with 17 bases remaining between them. Germline-derived CDR1 and CDR2 are SGHRS and YFSETQ. The CDR3 is 16 residues long. CDR3 protein: CASSLIPGRGDNEQFF. Written as DNA, the CDR3 is TGCGCCAGCAGCTTAATCCCCGGGAGAGGCGACAATGAGCAGTTCTTC.

This clonotype was observed a handful of times. The chain is built from TRBV24-1 and TRBJ2-1; 10 nucleotides match TRBD2. Unmatched junction bases numbered 7, after V lost 4 bases and J lost 2 bases. The CDR3 extends over 17 amino acids. Per the germline V gene, CDR1 is KGHDR and CDR2 is SFDVKD. In DNA, the CDR3 is TGTGCCACCAGTGACTCCGGACTAGCGGAGCCCTACAATGAGCAGTTCTTC. Translation gives CATSDSGLAEPYNEQFF.

This clonotype was counted a few times. The CDR3 reads CASSYSLDRGGTEAFF. The DNA of the CDR3 is TGTGCCAGCAGTTACTCGTTAGACAGGGGAGGCACTGAAGCTTTCTTT. V and J are TRBV6-2 or TRBV6-3 and TRBJ1-1, with 8 nucleotides matching TRBD1. Trimming cost V 0 bases and J 4 bases; bases outside gene matches: 7. This CDR3 region has 16 residues. Germline loops: CDR1 MNHEY, CDR2 SVGEGT.

This clonotype has just a few counts. This chain links TRBV7-6 with TRBJ2-2; no firm D call. CDR1 and CDR2 from the germline V gene are SGHVS and FNYEAQ. Trimming shortened V by 4 bases and J by 6 bases, and 12 bases separated the two germline ends. There are 14 residues in the CDR3. CDR3 amino acids: CASSSVPGPGELFF. The CDR3 DNA is TGTGCCAGCAGCTCGGTGCCGGGCCCCGGGGAGCTGTTTTTT.

A single count supports this clonotype. J is TRBJ2-7 and V is TRBV18; 7 nucleotides align to TRBD2. The CDR3 sequence is 16 residues long. Germline trimming cut 3 bases from V and 3 bases from J; bases unmatched to any gene: 11. Germline values: CDR1 KGHSH, CDR2 LQKENI. CDR3 sequence: CASSPGSSGDHYEQYF. As DNA, the CDR3 is TGTGCCAGCTCACCGGGGTCGAGCGGGGACCACTACGAGCAGTACTTC.